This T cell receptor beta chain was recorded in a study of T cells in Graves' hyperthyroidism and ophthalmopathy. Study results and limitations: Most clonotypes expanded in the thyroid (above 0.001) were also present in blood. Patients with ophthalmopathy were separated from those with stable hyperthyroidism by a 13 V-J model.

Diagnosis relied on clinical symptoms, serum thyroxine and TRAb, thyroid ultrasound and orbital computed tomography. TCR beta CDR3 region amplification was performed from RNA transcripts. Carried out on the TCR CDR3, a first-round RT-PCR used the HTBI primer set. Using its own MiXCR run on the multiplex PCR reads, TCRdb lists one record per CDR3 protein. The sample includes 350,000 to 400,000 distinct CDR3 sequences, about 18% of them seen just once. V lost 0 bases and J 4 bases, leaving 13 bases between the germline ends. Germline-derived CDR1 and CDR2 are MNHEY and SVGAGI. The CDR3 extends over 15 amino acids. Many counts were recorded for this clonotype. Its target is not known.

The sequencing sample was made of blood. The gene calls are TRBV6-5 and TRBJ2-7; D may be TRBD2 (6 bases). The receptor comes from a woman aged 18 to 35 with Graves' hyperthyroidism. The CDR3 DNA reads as TGTGCCAGCAGTTACTCAAGGGACTGGTCTTACGAGCAGTACTTC. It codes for CASSYSRDWSYEQYF.